This T cell receptor (beta chain) was retrieved from a study of T cells in Graves' hyperthyroidism and ophthalmopathy. TCR beta CDR3 region amplification was performed from RNA transcripts. HTBI primers drove first-round RT-PCR of the TCR CDR3. Each CDR3 protein is one row after TCRdb ran MiXCR on the multiplex PCR reads. Of about 680,000 distinct CDR3 sequences in the sample, just over 35% were seen once. The CDR3 consists of 14 residues. J was trimmed by 8 bases and V by 4 bases; bases with no gene match: 10. Germline V lookup: CDR1 MGHRA, CDR2 YSYEKL. This receptor was identified in a woman aged 40 to 50 with Graves' hyperthyroidism. The sample consisted of blood. The chain couples TRBV4-1 to TRBJ1-2; 7 bases fit TRBD1. The CDR3 region has the DNA TGCGCCAGCAGCCTTCCAGGGGGAGAGGGAGGCTACACCTTC. It is translated as CASSLPGGEGGYTF.